This entry lists 12 T cell receptor beta chains sequenced from one sample in a study of CD8 T cells in Susac syndrome. Random hexamers were used to reverse transcribe about 0.5 to 1 ug of RNA. TCRdb redid the calling of the immunoSEQ multiplex PCR reads with MiXCR, one entry per CDR3 protein. The table includes approximately 300,000 distinct CDR3 sequences, around 91% detected once. The material sequenced was CD8+ T cells from PBMCs. The receptors were sampled from a human donor with multiple sclerosis.

The chain is built from TRBV27 and TRBJ2-7; D perhaps matches TRBD1 (6 bases). V was clipped by 4 bases and J by 4 bases, with 26 bases between them. The CDR3 has 18 residues. In germline, CDR1 is MNHEY, CDR2 SMNVEV (reference sequence). As DNA, the CDR3 is TGTGCCAGCAGTTATGGACCCGTCGGGCCAGGGGCAGTTTACGAGCAGTACTTC. Encoded protein: CASSYGPVGPGAVYEQYF.

The genes are TRBV19 and TRBJ2-1, with 12 bases that match TRBD2. CDR1 LNHDA and CDR2 SQIVND come from the germline V gene (reference sequence). The ends lost 4 bases at V and 6 bases at J; junction bases unmatched: 4. This CDR3 spans 15 amino acids. The CDR3 protein is CASSTGLAGINEQFF. The CDR3 DNA follows: TGTGCCAGTAGTACCGGACTAGCGGGGATCAATGAGCAGTTCTTC.

V usage is TRBV15 and J usage is TRBJ2-7; D not resolved. Germline loops: CDR1 LNHNV, CDR2 YYDKDF (reference sequence). This CDR3 comprises 13 residues. Trimming removed 5 bases from V and 1 base from J, with 9 bases in between. The CDR3: CATSGSWSYEQYF. As DNA, the CDR3 is TGTGCCACCAGCGGTTCTTGGTCCTACGAGCAGTACTTC.

The CDR3 bases are TGTGCCAGCAGTTTACCAGGGGGGACCGGGGAGCTGTTTTTT. Residues: CASSLPGGTGELFF. V usage is TRBV27 and J usage is TRBJ2-2; tentative D call: TRBD1 (7 bases). In germline, CDR1 is MNHEY, CDR2 SMNVEV (reference sequence). Trimming pared 2 bases from V and 5 bases from J, leaving 9 bases between. This CDR3 has 14 amino acids.

The genes are TRBV4-2 and TRBJ1-4; a weak D match, TRBD1 (6 bases). Trimming shortened V by 2 bases and J by 8 bases, and 9 bases separated the two germline ends. The CDR3 extends over 13 amino acids. Germline V gene data show CDR1 as LGHNA and CDR2 as YNFKEQ. This CDR3 reads CASSQKTGEKLFF. The CDR3 nucleotides read TGTGCCAGCAGCCAAAAAACAGGGGAAAAACTGTTTTTT.

V gene TRBV13 combines with J gene TRBJ2-7; the D gene is possibly TRBD2 (6 bases). V was cut by 5 bases and J by 3 bases, with 14 bases left in between. The germline CDR1 and CDR2 sequences are PRHDT and FYEKMQ (reference sequence). The CDR3 sequence is 14 residues long. CDR3 sequence reads: CASSPGDSYYEQYF. The CDR3 region has the DNA TGTGCCAGCAGCCCCGGGGACTCCTACTACGAGCAGTACTTC.

The chain combines TRBV4-3 with TRBJ2-1; a weak D match, TRBD2 (5 bases). The germline V gene has CDR1 LGHNA and CDR2 YSLEER. V was cut by 6 bases and J by 0 bases, with 12 bases left in between. The CDR3 is made up of 15 amino acids. Written as DNA, the CDR3 is TGCGCCAGCAGGGAGGACCCTAGCTCCTACAATGAGCAGTTCTTC. It specifies CASREDPSSYNEQFF.

This chain uses TRBV7-6 with TRBJ2-1; tentatively, D is TRBD2 (6 bases). The V gene's germline CDR1 is SGHVS and CDR2 FNYEAQ. The V end was cut by 1 base, the J end by 1 base, with 11 bases between. This CDR3 has 16 amino acids. The CDR3 loop is CASSLGGGGSYNEQFF. The CDR3 nucleotides read TGTGCCAGCAGCTTAGGCGGTGGAGGGTCCTACAATGAGCAGTTCTTC.

The chain employs TRBV5-6 and TRBJ2-7; D not resolved. The V end was cut by 2 bases, the J end by 3 bases, with 12 bases between. CDR3 length: 14 amino acids. Germline CDR1 is SGHDT and CDR2 is YYEEEE. The CDR3 nucleotides are TGTGCCAGCAGCTTAAGATCCAGCTTCTACGAGCAGTACTTC. Protein: CASSLRSSFYEQYF.

Remarks on this clonotype: A junction end diverges from the germline sequence, so it may reflect a read error. The chain links TRBV7-7 to TRBJ2-7; D ambiguous. Germline V gene data show CDR1 as SSHAT and CDR2 as FNYEAQ (reference sequence). The CDR3 loop spans 14 amino acids. The CDR3 here is CASSHPAVTYEQYF. The CDR3 DNA is TGTGCTAGCAGCCACCCGGCTGTAACCTACGAGCAGTACTTC.

The rearrangement uses TRBV7-8 and TRBJ2-7; no clear D. The V end lost 0 bases, the J end lost 3 bases, and 9 bases lay between the germline ends. The germline CDR1 and CDR2 sequences are SGHVS and FQNEAQ. The length of the CDR3 is 14 residues. CDR3 sequence (DNA): TGTGCCAGCAGCTTAGCGCTAGGGTTCTACGAGCAGTACTTC. Translation gives CASSLALGFYEQYF.

The chain has TRBV30 and TRBJ1-1, with D uncertain. Germline V gene lookup returns CDR1 GTSNPN and CDR2 SVGIG (reference sequence). CDR3 length equals 13 residues. The germline V and J ends were trimmed by 0 bases and 4 bases, with 9 bases remaining between them. The CDR3 sequence: CAWSVQEGTEAFF. The CDR3 DNA reads as TGTGCCTGGAGTGTTCAGGAGGGCACTGAAGCTTTCTTT.